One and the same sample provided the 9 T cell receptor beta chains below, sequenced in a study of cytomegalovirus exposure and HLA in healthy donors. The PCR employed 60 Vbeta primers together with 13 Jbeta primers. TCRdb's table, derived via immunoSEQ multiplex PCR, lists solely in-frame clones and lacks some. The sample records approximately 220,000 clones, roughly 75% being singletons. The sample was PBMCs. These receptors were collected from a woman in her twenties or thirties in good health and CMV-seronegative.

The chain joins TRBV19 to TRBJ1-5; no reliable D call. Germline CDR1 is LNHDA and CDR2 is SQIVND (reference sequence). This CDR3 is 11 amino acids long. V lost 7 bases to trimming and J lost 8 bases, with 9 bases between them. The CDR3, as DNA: TGTGCCAGTAAGACTATTGAGCCCCAGCATTTT. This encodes CASKTIEPQHF.

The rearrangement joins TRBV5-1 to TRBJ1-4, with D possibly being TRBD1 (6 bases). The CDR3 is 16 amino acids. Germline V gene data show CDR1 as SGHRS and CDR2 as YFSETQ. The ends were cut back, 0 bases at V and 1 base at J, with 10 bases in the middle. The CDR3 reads CASSLGQALTNEKLFF. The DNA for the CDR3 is TGCGCCAGCAGCTTGGGACAGGCCCTAACTAATGAAAAACTGTTTTTT.

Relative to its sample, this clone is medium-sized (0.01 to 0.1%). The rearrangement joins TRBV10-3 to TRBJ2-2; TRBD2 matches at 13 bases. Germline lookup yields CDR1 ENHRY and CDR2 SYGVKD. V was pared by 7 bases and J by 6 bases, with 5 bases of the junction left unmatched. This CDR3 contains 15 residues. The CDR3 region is CAIMGTSGKSGELFF. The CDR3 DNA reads TGTGCCATCATGGGGACTAGCGGGAAATCCGGGGAGCTGTTTTTT.

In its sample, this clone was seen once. This chain's CDR3 is CASSESWGTGDSPLHF. CDR3 coding DNA: TGCGCCAGCAGTGAGTCTTGGGGGACAGGCGATTCACCCCTCCACTTT. The V and J genes are TRBV10-2 and TRBJ1-6, with TRBD1 matching 8 bases. V shed 0 bases, J shed 8 bases, and the junction held 6 bases outside the gene matches. The germline CDR1 and CDR2 sequences are WSHSY and SAAADI. The CDR3 runs to 16 residues.

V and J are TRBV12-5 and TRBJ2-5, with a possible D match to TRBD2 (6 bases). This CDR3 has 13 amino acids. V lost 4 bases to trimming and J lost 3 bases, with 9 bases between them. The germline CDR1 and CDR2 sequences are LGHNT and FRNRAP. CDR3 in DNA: TGTGCTAGTGGTTCTGGCGGGAAAGAGACCCAGTACTTC. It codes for CASGSGGKETQYF.

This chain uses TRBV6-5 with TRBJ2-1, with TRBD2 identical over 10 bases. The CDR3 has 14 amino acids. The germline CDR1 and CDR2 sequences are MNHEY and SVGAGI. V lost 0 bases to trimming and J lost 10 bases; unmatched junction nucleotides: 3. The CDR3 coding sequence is TGTGCCAGCAGTTACTCGTCACTAGCGGGGGAGCAGTTCTTC. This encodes CASSYSSLAGEQFF.

Written as DNA, the CDR3 is TGCGCCAGCAGCCCCGTCGGGGGTCAGCCCCAGCATTTT. It yields the protein CASSPVGGQPQHF. The rearrangement links TRBV4-1 to TRBJ1-5; weak D call: TRBD1 (5 bases). CDR1 is MGHRA and CDR2 is YSYEKL in the germline V gene. The CDR3 length is 13 residues. Trimming shortened V by 4 bases and J by 6 bases, and 10 bases separated the two germline ends.

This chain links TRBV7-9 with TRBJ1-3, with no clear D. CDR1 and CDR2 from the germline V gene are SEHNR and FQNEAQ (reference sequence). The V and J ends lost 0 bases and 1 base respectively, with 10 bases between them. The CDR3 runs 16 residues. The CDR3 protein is CASSLARAASGNTIYF. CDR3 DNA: TGTGCCAGCAGCTTAGCGCGGGCAGCTTCTGGAAACACCATATATTTT.

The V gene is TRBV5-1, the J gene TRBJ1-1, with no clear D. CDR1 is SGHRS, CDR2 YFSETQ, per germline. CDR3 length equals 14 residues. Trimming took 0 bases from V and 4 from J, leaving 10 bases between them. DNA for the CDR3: TGCGCCAGCAGCTTGGCGGGGATATCCACTGAAGCTTTCTTT. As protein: CASSLAGISTEAFF.